What follows are 11 T cell receptor beta chains derived from one specimen sequenced in a study of cytomegalovirus exposure and HLA in healthy donors. PCR used 60 Vbeta primers and 13 Jbeta primers. Clones were sequenced by immunoSEQ multiplex PCR, and TCRdb holds only the in-frame ones, with some missing. The sample includes roughly 40,000 clones. Sequencing used PBMCs. These receptors were taken from a man aged 25-40 years in good health and CMV-seronegative.

This chain joins TRBV5-1 and TRBJ1-3, with TRBD1 matching over 8 bases. Per the germline V gene, CDR1 is SGHRS and CDR2 is YFSETQ. The length of the CDR3 is 15 residues. With 4 bases clipped from V and 4 bases from J, the junction kept 7 bases outside the gene matches. The CDR3 nucleotides are TGCGCCAGCAGCATCGACGGACAGGGAGGAAACACCATATATTTT. It translates to CASSIDGQGGNTIYF.

The J gene is TRBJ2-7, the V gene TRBV4-1; possibly TRBD2 for D (5 bases). The CDR3 extends over 15 amino acids. CDR1 and CDR2 from the germline V gene are MGHRA and YSYEKL. V was cut by 1 base and J by 1 base, with 11 bases left in between. This CDR3 is CASSQVDYESYEQYF. The CDR3 nucleotides read TGCGCCAGCAGCCAAGTTGACTATGAATCCTACGAGCAGTACTTC.

This chain joins TRBV6-6 and TRBJ1-1; 9 nucleotides match TRBD1. Germline loops: CDR1 MNHNY, CDR2 SVGAGI (reference sequence). The J segment lost 5 bases and the V segment lost 6 bases, leaving 4 bases of the junction unmatched. This CDR3 is built from 13 residues. Here the CDR3 DNA reads TGTGCCAGCAGGGACAGGGGAGAAACTGAAGCTTTCTTT. Protein: CASRDRGETEAFF.

The chain carries TRBV7-2 and TRBJ1-1; 7 positions agree with TRBD1. The CDR3 runs 13 residues. Looked up from germline, CDR1 is SGHTA and CDR2 is FQGNSA. V was clipped by 3 bases and J by 7 bases; unmatched bases: 5. CDR3: CASSFGTEVEAFF. The CDR3 DNA reads as TGTGCCAGCAGCTTTGGGACAGAGGTTGAAGCTTTCTTT.

V and J are TRBV12-5 and TRBJ1-1; TRBD1 is a possible D gene (5 bases). Germline V gene lookup returns CDR1 LGHNT and CDR2 FRNRAP. Trimming took off 4 bases at V and 2 bases at J, with 5 bases between the two ends. CDR3 length: 12 amino acids. In DNA form, the CDR3 reads TGTGCTAGTGGTTGGGGCAACACTGAAGCTTTCTTT. Amino acids: CASGWGNTEAFF. The variable domain in full, with the rest retrieved from reference TRBV12-5 and TRBJ1-1, is DARVTQTPRHKVTEMGQEVTMRCQPILGHNTVFWYRQTMMQGLELLAYFRNRAPLDDSGMPKDRFSAEMPDATLATLKIQPSEPRDSAVYFCASGWGNTEAFFGQGTRLTVV.

The CDR3: CASSPTVTSLEQYF. The CDR3 coding sequence is TGCGCCAGCAGCCCGACCGTGACTAGTCTCGAGCAGTACTTC. The chain couples TRBV5-1 to TRBJ2-7; possibly TRBD2 for D (6 bases). Trimming took 4 bases from V and 6 from J, leaving 17 bases between them. CDR1 is SGHRS, CDR2 YFSETQ, per germline. CDR3 length: 14 residues.

As DNA, the CDR3 is TGTGCCAGTAGTTGGGCAGGTGTGACTGAAGCTTTCTTT. Its protein product is CASSWAGVTEAFF. The chain joins TRBV19 to TRBJ1-1; D remains unclear. Between the trimmed V and J ends, which lost 5 bases and 5 bases, there was a span of 12 bases. The CDR3 contains 13 residues. CDR1 and CDR2 from the germline V gene are LNHDA and SQIVND (reference sequence).

The J gene is TRBJ2-5, the V gene TRBV4-1; unclear D gene. V lost 3 bases and J 2 bases, leaving 7 bases between the germline ends. Per germline, CDR1 MGHRA and CDR2 YSYEKL. The CDR3 loop spans 13 amino acids. CDR3 amino acids: CASSQFQQETQYF. CDR3 DNA: TGCGCCAGCAGCCAGTTTCAGCAAGAGACCCAGTACTTC.

The chain joins TRBV5-1 to TRBJ1-1; unclear D gene. The CDR3 is made up of 15 amino acids. Trimming cost V 4 bases and J 6 bases, with 19 bases left between them. Looked up from germline, CDR1 is SGHRS and CDR2 is YFSETQ. The CDR3 spells CASSPAGVIGAEAFF. The CDR3 nucleotides are TGCGCCAGCAGCCCCGCCGGGGTGATAGGAGCTGAAGCTTTCTTT. The full variable domain, in which reference TRBV5-1 and TRBJ1-1 provide the parts outside the CDR3, is KAGVTQTPRYLIKTRGQQVTLSCSPISGHRSVSWYQQTPGQGLQFLFEYFSETQRNKGNFPGRFSGRQFSNSRSEMNVSTLELGDSALYLCASSPAGVIGAEAFFGQGTRLTVV.

The chain couples TRBV18 to TRBJ1-2; tentative D call: TRBD1 (6 bases). Germline V gene lookup returns CDR1 KGHSH and CDR2 LQKENI. This CDR3 has 17 residues. V was shortened by 7 bases and J by 5 bases, with 26 bases between the two germline ends. CDR3 DNA: TGTGCCAGCTGGTTTATTAACCGCCGGGACATCGGATATGGCTACACCTTC. Translated, it gives CASWFINRRDIGYGYTF.

The V call is TRBV19, the J call TRBJ2-7; D perhaps matches TRBD1 (6 bases). The V gene lost 9 bases and the J gene lost 3 bases, with 15 bases spanning the gap. The CDR3 sequence is 13 residues long. Germline V gene data show CDR1 as LNHDA and CDR2 as SQIVND (reference sequence). The CDR3 loop is CASRRPGDYEQYF. CDR3 nucleotides: TGTGCCAGCAGGCGCCCAGGGGACTACGAGCAGTACTTC.